This TCR beta chain was captured in a study of shared clonotypes between healthy human individuals. In the authors' workflow: Junction-only sequences produced by ImmunoSEQ had no quality scores, so filtering differed. Only in-frame clones appear in the TCRdb table, and some are missing; sequencing was by immunoSEQ multiplex PCR. V, J and clone size are those of that table, while D and trimming were read from the DNA. The profile shows roughly 890,000 clones, 80% to 95% of them singletons. Germline trimming cut 4 bases from V and 3 bases from J; bases unmatched to any gene: 12. This CDR3 comprises 17 residues. Germline V lookup: CDR1 LNHNV, CDR2 YYDKDF (reference sequence). Positively selected for CCR7, the CD45RO-negative cells used as naive CD8 cells excluded terminally differentiated effector memory CD45RA+ cells.

The chain links TRBV15 to TRBJ2-7, with 10 nucleotides matching TRBD1. The sequence was collected from a man between 25 and 39 years old in good health. The sequenced sample consisted of naive CD8+ T cells sorted from blood. CDR3 coding DNA: TGTGCCACCAGCATCGTCAGTCGGGACAGGGGTGACTACGAGCAGTACTTC. Its translation: CATSIVSRDRGDYEQYF.